These 9 T cell receptor beta chains were sequenced from one sample in a study of CD8 T cells in ankylosing spondylitis. Each CDR3 protein gets one entry after TCRdb re-called the 5' RACE reads with MiXCR. Here the sample spans roughly 90,000 distinct CDR3 sequences, 7.5% to 9% being singletons. The sample taken for sequencing was blood, either unsorted or a sorted T cell fraction (not recorded which). These receptors all come from a male donor with ankylosing spondylitis or in good health (not recorded which).

Remarks on this clonotype: A much larger clonotype is one base distant, so this may be a read error. The chain is built from TRBV5-1 and TRBJ2-1; D unclear. The V gene's germline CDR1 is SGHRS and CDR2 YFSETQ. The CDR3 sequence is 15 residues long. CDR3 DNA sequence: TGCGCCAGCAGCTTGGGACTCCTTAGCAGCAATGAGCAGCTCTTC. It specifies CASSLGLLSSNEQLF.

This clonotype was seen repeatedly, ten times or more. The gene calls are TRBV20-1 and TRBJ2-1, with D perhaps matching TRBD1 (6 bases). Germline CDR1 is DFQATT and CDR2 is SNEGSKA (reference sequence). The ends were cut back, 3 bases at V and 0 bases at J, with 12 bases in the middle. The CDR3 spans 15 residues. CDR3 sequence (DNA): TGCAGTGCTAGGGACGGACAGAGCTCCTACAATGAGCAGTTCTTC. Residues: CSARDGQSSYNEQFF.

This clonotype was seen at least ten times. The chain joins TRBV6-5 to TRBJ1-3; a weak D match, TRBD1 (6 bases). Deletions cut 0 bases from V and 2 bases from J, with 11 bases between. This CDR3 spans 16 amino acids. CDR1 MNHEY and CDR2 SVGAGI come from the germline V gene. CDR3 region: CASSYSMGAAGNTIYF. CDR3 nucleotides: TGTGCCAGCAGTTACTCGATGGGGGCAGCTGGAAACACCATATATTTT.

This clonotype has a count of ten or more. V gene TRBV24-1 combines with J gene TRBJ2-1; TRBD2 might be the D (6 bases). The ends were cut back, 5 bases at V and 7 bases at J, with 11 bases in the middle. The CDR3 runs 13 residues. CDR1 and CDR2 from the germline V gene are KGHDR and SFDVKD. The CDR3 loop reads CATSGPGGNEQFF. The CDR3 DNA sequence: TGTGCCACCAGTGGACCCGGAGGGAATGAGCAGTTCTTC.

This clonotype appeared many times. One end of the junction fails to match germline, which may point to a read error. The chain has TRBV5-1 and TRBJ2-7, with D possibly TRBD1 on 6 matching bases. This CDR3 spans 14 amino acids. CDR1 SGHRS and CDR2 YFSETQ come from the germline V gene. This chain's CDR3 is CVSSRSGHSNEQYF. DNA for the CDR3: TGCGTCAGCAGCCGGTCGGGACATTCTAACGAGCAGTACTTC.

At least ten counts were recorded for this clonotype. The gene calls are TRBV7-9 and TRBJ2-7; D is unclear. Germline V gene sequence: CDR1 SEHNR, CDR2 FQNEAQ (reference sequence). Trimming left V 0 bases short and J 2 bases short, with 11 bases between. The CDR3 runs to 15 residues. CDR3 amino acids: CASSLAYAFPYEQYF. DNA of the CDR3: TGTGCCAGCAGCTTAGCGTACGCGTTTCCCTACGAGCAGTACTTC.

This clonotype occurred many times. V gene TRBV7-2 combines with J gene TRBJ2-3; perhaps TRBD2 as D (5 bases). Trimming took off 4 bases at V and 6 bases at J, with 17 bases between the two ends. This CDR3 contains 15 residues. The germline V gene has CDR1 SGHTA and CDR2 FQGNSA. In DNA, the CDR3 is TGTGCCAGCAGCTGGGCGGGCCTTAGCCCCGATACGCAGTATTTT. It encodes CASSWAGLSPDTQYF.

The sample holds a few counts of this clonotype. The J gene is TRBJ2-7, the V gene TRBV4-3; 9 bases match TRBD1. The length of the CDR3 is 13 residues. V dropped 8 bases and J dropped 3; count of bases not matched to a gene: 5. Germline CDR1 is LGHNA and CDR2 is YSLEER. The CDR3 DNA reads as TGCGCCAGCGCCCGGGACAGGGACTACGAGCAGTACTTC. It codes for CASARDRDYEQYF.

This clonotype was observed once. Relative to the germline gene, one junction end is altered; a read error may explain this. The chain couples TRBV7-9 to TRBJ2-6; a weak D match, TRBD1 (5 bases). In germline, CDR1 is SEHNR, CDR2 FQNEAQ (reference sequence). This CDR3 has 16 amino acids. CDR3 region: CASSPHSGAGADVLTF. CDR3 sequence (DNA): TGTGCCAGCAGCCCTCACAGTGGGGCTGGGGCCGACGTCCTGACTTTC. The full variable domain, with the rest looked up from reference TRBV7-9 and TRBJ2-6, is DTGVSQNPRHKITKRGQNVTFRCDPISEHNRLYWYRQTLGQGPEFLTYFQNEAQLEKSRLLSDRFSAERPKGSFSTLEIQRTEQGDSAMYLCASSPHSGAGADVLTFGAGSRLTVL.